A single T cell receptor beta chain is shown here with its context. Antigen specificity is unknown. This entry is derived from a study of cytomegalovirus exposure and HLA in healthy donors. The PCR made use of 60 Vbeta and 13 Jbeta primers. Method: immunoSEQ multiplex PCR; TCRdb's copy keeps in-frame clones and lacks some. The record lists tens of thousands of clones, of which the ten most abundant hold more than 5%. The study's findings and limits: A later analysis showed that HLA-associated TCR beta chains had undergone more clonal expansion than equally common others. A later analysis found common viral pathogens apparently linked to several of the most significant clusters.

The length of the CDR3 is 15 residues. With 0 bases removed from V and 1 base from J, the gap between germline ends came to 11 bases. Germline V gene data show CDR1 as SGHRS and CDR2 as YFSETQ. The sample taken for sequencing was PBMCs. The chain combines TRBV5-1 with TRBJ2-7; TRBD1 might be the D (5 bases). This receptor was taken from a man younger than 45 in good health and CMV-seropositive. The CDR3 sequence: CASSLGQTISYEQYF. CDR3 DNA sequence: TGCGCCAGCAGCTTGGGACAGACGATTTCCTACGAGCAGTACTTC.